The clone carrying this T cell receptor (beta chain) was detected only a few times. The data were obtained in a study of blood T cell repertoires in COVID-19. Study background: The United States, Italy and Spain supplied acute and convalescent COVID-19 samples.

Produced via immunoSEQ multiplex PCR; TCRdb's table is partial and in-frame only. The sample lists 430,000 or so clones; more than 70% were seen once. V was clipped by 4 bases and J by 5 bases; unmatched bases: 4. Per the germline V gene, CDR1 is SQVTM and CDR2 is ANQGSEA. The CDR3 is made up of 13 amino acids. In assigning cohorts, the study relied on participant-reported clinical history. In the 2 weeks before study entry, exposed participants met a COVID-19 case, which was PCR-confirmed or clinician-diagnosed. The TCR comes from a woman aged 18 to 35 who had been exposed to COVID-19. The sample consisted of PBMCs or T cells enriched from blood (not recorded which). The genes are TRBV29-1 and TRBJ2-7; TRBD1 matches 11 bases. The DNA of the CDR3 is TGCAGCGTTGGAGGGACAGGGGGAGACGAGCAGTACTTC. Translating it yields CSVGGTGGDEQYF.